The entry that follows covers one TCR beta chain sequence. The antigen is undetermined. The data are from a study of T cells in localized non-small cell lung cancer. The protocol was immunoSEQ multiplex PCR, while the TCRdb copy is restricted to in-frame clones and leaves out a portion. The sample includes 20,000 to 30,000 clones, 92% of them seen just once. CDR3 size: 15 residues. V shed 1 base and J shed 0 bases, with 9 bases lying between them. From germline, CDR1 is SGHVS and CDR2 FQNEAQ. Findings of the study overall: Analysis by sequencing included only one tumor region, so heterogeneity remains possible. Longer overall survival associated with higher blood T cell density; shorter survival with higher adjacent-lung clonality. Measurement of T cell clonality placed uninvolved adjacent lung highest, above the level in tumor. Median detection of top 100 tumor clones in adjacent lung was 55 to 60 clones.

The J gene is TRBJ1-1, the V gene TRBV7-8; maybe TRBD1 (6 bases). The sample consisted of peripheral blood, taken before any cancer treatment. This TCR derives from a man between 40 and 70 years old with stage III squamous cell lung carcinoma. In DNA, the CDR3 is TGTGCCAGCAGCTTAGGAAACAGGGTGAACACTGAAGCTTTCTTT. This translates into CASSLGNRVNTEAFF. Complete variable domain (other parts from reference TRBV7-8 and TRBJ1-1): GAGVSQSPRYKVAKRGQDVALRCDPISGHVSLFWYQQALGQGPEFLTYFQNEAQLDKSGLPSDRFFAERPEGSVSTLKIQRTQQEDSAVYLCASSLGNRVNTEAFFGQGTRLTVV.